This T cell receptor beta chain was found in a study of blood T cells in healthy people across ages. This clonotype was detected only a few times. Its specificity is not known. Study-wide results and caveats: A strong correlation was found between TCR beta diversity and the percentage of naive T cells.

A second PCR, run for roughly 7 to 11 cycles, used a sample-barcoded 5' primer plus a J-beta primer mix. TCRdb ran MiXCR on the 5' RACE reads and lists one entry per CDR3 protein. The data show some 940,000 distinct CDR3 sequences, just under 30% seen once. V gave up 7 bases and J gave up 4 bases; unmatched junction bases: 4. CDR3 length: 14 residues. This same sample was also taken into another study, of T cells of mothers and their children. This second study says: The yield was over 8.5 million TCR beta CDR3 reads from each mother and a few million from each child.

The sequenced sample consisted of blood. V and J are TRBV12-3 or TRBV12-4 and TRBJ2-1; 10 bases agree with TRBD2. This TCR derives from a woman in her forties in good health. DNA for the CDR3: TGTGCCAGCATTCTTAGCGGGGGGTACAATGAGCAGTTCTTC. Encoded protein: CASILSGGYNEQFF.